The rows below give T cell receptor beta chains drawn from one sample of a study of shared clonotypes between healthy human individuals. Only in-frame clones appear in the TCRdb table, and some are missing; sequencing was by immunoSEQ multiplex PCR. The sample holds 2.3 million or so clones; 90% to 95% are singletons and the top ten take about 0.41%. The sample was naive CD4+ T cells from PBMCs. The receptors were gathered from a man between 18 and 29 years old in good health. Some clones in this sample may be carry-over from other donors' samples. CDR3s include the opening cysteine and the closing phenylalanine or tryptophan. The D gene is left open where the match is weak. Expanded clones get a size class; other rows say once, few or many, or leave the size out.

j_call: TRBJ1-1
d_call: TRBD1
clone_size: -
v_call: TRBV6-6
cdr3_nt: TGTGCCAGCAGACAGGGGGCCACTGAAGCTTTCTTT
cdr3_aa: CASRQGATEAFF

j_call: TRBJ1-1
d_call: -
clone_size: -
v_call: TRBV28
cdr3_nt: TGTGCCAGCAGGGAAGGACAGCTGGCCACTGAAGCTTTCTTT
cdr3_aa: CASREGQLATEAFF

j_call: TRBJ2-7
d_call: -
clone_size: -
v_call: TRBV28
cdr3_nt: TGTGCCAGCAGTGCCCCCTCCCGGGGCCCGAGGCCCGGCGAGCAGTACTTC
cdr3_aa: CASSAPSRGPRPGEQYF

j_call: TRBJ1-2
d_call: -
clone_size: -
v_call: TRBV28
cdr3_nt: TGTGCCAGCAGTTTGGGGGGAGTTAGCTATGGCTACACCTTC
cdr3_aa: CASSLGGVSYGYTF

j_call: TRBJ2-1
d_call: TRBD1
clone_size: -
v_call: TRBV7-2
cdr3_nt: TGTGCCAGCAGCTCACGGACAGGGCTATACAATGAGCAGTTCTTC
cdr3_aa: CASSSRTGLYNEQFF

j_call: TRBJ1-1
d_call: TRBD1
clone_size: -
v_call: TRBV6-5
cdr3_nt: TGTGCCAGCAGGTTCAGGGGGCGCGGGGCTGAAGCTTTCTTT
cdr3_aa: CASRFRGRGAEAFF

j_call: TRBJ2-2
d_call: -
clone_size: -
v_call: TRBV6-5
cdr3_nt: TGTGCCAGCAAGGCCAAGGGGACCGGGGAGCTGTTTTTT
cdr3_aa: CASKAKGTGELFF

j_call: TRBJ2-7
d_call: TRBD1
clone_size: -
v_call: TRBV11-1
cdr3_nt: TGTGCCAGCAGCTTCCGACAGGGTGCCTACGAGCAGTACTTC
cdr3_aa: CASSFRQGAYEQYF

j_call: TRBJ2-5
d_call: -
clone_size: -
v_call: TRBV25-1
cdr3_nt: TGTGCCAGCAGTGAACCAGGGGTAGAGACCCAGTACTTC
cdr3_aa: CASSEPGVETQYF

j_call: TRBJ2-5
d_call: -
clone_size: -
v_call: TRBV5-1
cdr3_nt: TGCGCCAGCAGCACACAAGAGACCCAGTACTTC
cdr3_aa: CASSTQETQYF

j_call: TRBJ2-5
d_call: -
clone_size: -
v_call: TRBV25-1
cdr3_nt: TGTGCCAGCAGTGAATTTTTAGGTGGTGGCGAGACCCAGTACTTC
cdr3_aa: CASSEFLGGGETQYF

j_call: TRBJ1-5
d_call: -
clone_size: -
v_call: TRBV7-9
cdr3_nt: TGTGCCAGCAGCTTAGCTCGGCAGGGAACTTCGTATAGCAATCAGCCCCAGCATTTT
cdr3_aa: CASSLARQGTSYSNQPQHF

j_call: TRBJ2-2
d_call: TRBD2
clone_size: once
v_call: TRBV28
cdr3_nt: TGTGCCAGCAGTTTGGCTAGCGGGAGAATAGGGACCGGGGAGCTGTTTTTT
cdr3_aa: CASSLASGRIGTGELFF

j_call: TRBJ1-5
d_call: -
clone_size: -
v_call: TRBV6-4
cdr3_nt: TGTGCCAGCAGTGACTCGACGCAGGGTCAAACCGATAGCAATCAGCCCCAGCATTTT
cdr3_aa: CASSDSTQGQTDSNQPQHF

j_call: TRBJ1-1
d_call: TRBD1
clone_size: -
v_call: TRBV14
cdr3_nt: TGTGCCAGCAGCCAACGTAGACAGGGACGGTCTGAAGCTTTCTTT
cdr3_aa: CASSQRRQGRSEAFF

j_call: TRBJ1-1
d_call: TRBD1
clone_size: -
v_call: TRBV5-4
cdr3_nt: TGTGCCAGCAGCTCCGGGCTGGGACAGATGAACACTGAAGCTTTCTTT
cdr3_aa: CASSSGLGQMNTEAFF

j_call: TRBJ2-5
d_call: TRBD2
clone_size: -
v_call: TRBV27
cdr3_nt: TGTGCCAGCAGTTTAACCCTAGCGGGAGGGGAGACCCAGTACTTC
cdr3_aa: CASSLTLAGGETQYF

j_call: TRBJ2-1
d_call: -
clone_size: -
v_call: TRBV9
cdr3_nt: TGTGCCAGCAGCGCAGCAACTAGGGGTGGTTACAATGAGCAGTTCTTC
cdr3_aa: CASSAATRGGYNEQFF

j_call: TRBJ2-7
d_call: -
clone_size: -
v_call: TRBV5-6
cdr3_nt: TGTGCCAGCAGCTTCCTGTCAGGACACTCAAGCAACGAGCAGTACTTC
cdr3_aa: CASSFLSGHSSNEQYF

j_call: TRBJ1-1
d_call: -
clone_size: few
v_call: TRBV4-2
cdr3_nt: TGTGCCAGCAGCCAAGATGATTTCATACGGGACACTGAAGCTTTCTTT
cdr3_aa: CASSQDDFIRDTEAFF

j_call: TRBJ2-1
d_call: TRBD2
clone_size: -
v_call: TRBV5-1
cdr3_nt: TGCGCCAGCAGCTCAAATATGCTAGCGGCCTTAGACAATGAGCAGTTCTTC
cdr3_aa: CASSSNMLAALDNEQFF

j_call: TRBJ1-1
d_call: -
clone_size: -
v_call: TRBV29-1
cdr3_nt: TGCAGCGTTGACCACGGGCGGAACACTGAAGCTTTCTTT
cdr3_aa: CSVDHGRNTEAFF

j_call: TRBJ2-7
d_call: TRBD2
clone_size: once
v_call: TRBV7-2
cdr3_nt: TGTGCCAGCAGCGGACTAGCGGGCTCCTACGAGCAGTACTTC
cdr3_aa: CASSGLAGSYEQYF

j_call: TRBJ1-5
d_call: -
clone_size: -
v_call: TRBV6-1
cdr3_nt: TGTGCCAGTTTACCGCGGGCAGCCAGAAATCAGCCCCAGCATTTT
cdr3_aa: CASLPRAARNQPQHF

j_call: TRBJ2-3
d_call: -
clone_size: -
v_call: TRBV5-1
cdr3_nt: TGCGCCAGCAGGGAGGCGGGGATTAGCACAGATACGCAGTATTTT
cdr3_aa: CASREAGISTDTQYF

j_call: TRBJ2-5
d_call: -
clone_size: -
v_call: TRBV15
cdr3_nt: TGTGCCACCAGCAGAGATTCGTACCAAGAGACCCAGTACTTC
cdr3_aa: CATSRDSYQETQYF

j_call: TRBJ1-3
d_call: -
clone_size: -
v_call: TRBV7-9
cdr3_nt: TGTGCCAGCAGCCCCCAAGGTCCTGGAAACACCATATATTTT
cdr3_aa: CASSPQGPGNTIYF

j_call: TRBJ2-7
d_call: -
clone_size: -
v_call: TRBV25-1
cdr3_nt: TGTGCCAGCAGTGAGGCCGGCCTCTACGAGCAGTACTTC
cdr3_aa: CASSEAGLYEQYF

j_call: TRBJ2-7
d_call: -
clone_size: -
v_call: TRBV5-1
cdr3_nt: TGCGCCAGCAGCCTGGACCGTCTCTTCTACGAGCAGTACTTC
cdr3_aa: CASSLDRLFYEQYF

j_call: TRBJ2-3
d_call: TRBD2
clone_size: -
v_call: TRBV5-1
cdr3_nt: TGCGCCAGCAGCACCGGGACTAGCGGGCGCACAGATACGCAGTATTTT
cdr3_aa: CASSTGTSGRTDTQYF

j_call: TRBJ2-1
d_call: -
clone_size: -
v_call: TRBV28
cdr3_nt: TGTGCCAGCAGTTTGAGGCTAGCTAAGGGGTACTACAATGAGCAGTTCTTC
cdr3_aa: CASSLRLAKGYYNEQFF

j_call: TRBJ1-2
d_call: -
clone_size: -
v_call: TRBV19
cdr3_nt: TGTGCCAGTAGTAGGCAACGGTATGGCTACACCTTC
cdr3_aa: CASSRQRYGYTF

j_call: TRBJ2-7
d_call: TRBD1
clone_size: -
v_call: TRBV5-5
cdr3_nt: TGTGCCAGCAGCTCCACCGAACGGTACGGGACAGGCCTTGACGAGCAGTACTTC
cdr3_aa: CASSSTERYGTGLDEQYF

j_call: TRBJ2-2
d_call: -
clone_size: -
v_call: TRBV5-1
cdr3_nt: TGCGCCAGCAGCCAGTTCCCCGGAGCCTTATCTGGGGAGCTGTTTTTT
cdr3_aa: CASSQFPGALSGELFF